The T cell receptor beta chain under discussion was sequenced for a study of control samples from healthy donors and cancer patients. Using immunoSEQ multiplex PCR, the repertoire was profiled, and TCRdb retains in-frame clones only, with some absent. The table lists tens of thousands of clones, 88% of them singletons. V dropped 3 bases and J dropped 6 bases, with 9 bases sitting between them. The CDR3 has 13 amino acids. Germline V lookup: CDR1 SEHNR, CDR2 FQNEAQ (reference sequence). The TCR sequence derives from a man aged 45-65 years with head and neck cancer. The sequenced material came from PBMCs. The rearrangement uses TRBV7-9 and TRBJ1-5; D ambiguous. CDR3 coding DNA: TGTGCCAGCAGCTTCGACCAGAGTCAGCCCCAGCATTTT. Its translation is CASSFDQSQPQHF.